Below, 25 T cell receptor beta chains from the same sample are listed, as sequenced in a study of regulatory T cells in long-lasting Graves disease. As to time point: newly diagnosed GD, antithyroid drugs for less than 3 months. Researchers made the TCR library from RNA that was extracted from PBMCs. Construction of TCR beta libraries relied on iRepertoire HTBI primers and on Arm-PCR targeting CDR3 regions. TCRdb independently ran MiXCR on the multiplex PCR reads; one entry per CDR3 protein. The table lists roughly 560,000 distinct CDR3 sequences, about 12% of them singletons. This sample also belongs to another study, concerning T cells in Graves' hyperthyroidism and ophthalmopathy.

Sample: peripheral blood mononuclear cells (PBMCs), taken at new diagnosis, from a patient treated with antithyroid drugs. These receptors originate from a woman aged 25 to 39 with Graves disease.

The sample holds many counts of this clonotype. This chain joins TRBV19 and TRBJ2-1; a possible D gene is TRBD2 (6 bases). The CDR3 contains 13 residues. V shed 6 bases and J shed 4 bases, with 10 bases lying between them. CDR1 and CDR2 (germline): LNHDA, SQIVND (reference sequence). The CDR3 DNA is TGTGCCAGTAGGTCTAGCGTTTACAATGAGCAGTTCTTC. Residues: CASRSSVYNEQFF.

The sample holds many counts of this clonotype. Germline and junction disagree at one end, which may indicate a read error. V and J are TRBV7-8 and TRBJ2-3, with D perhaps TRBD1 (6 bases). Per the germline V gene, CDR1 is SGHVS and CDR2 is FQNEAQ. The CDR3 consists of 16 residues. The CDR3 is CASTLAGQFSTDTQYF. For the CDR3, the DNA is TGTGCCAGCACCTTAGCCGGACAGTTCAGCACAGATACGCAGTATTTT.

This clonotype was recorded at least ten times. This chain links TRBV18 with TRBJ2-1; 7 bases align to TRBD2. Trimming at V came to 6 bases and at J to 0 bases, leaving 8 bases not matched to a gene. Germline V gene sequence: CDR1 KGHSH, CDR2 LQKENI. The CDR3 consists of 16 residues. CDR3 nucleotides: TGTGCCAGCTCGCCCTCAACTAGCGTCTCCTACAATGAGCAGTTCTTC. This gives the protein CASSPSTSVSYNEQFF.

This clonotype was recorded at least ten times. The J gene is TRBJ2-1, the V gene TRBV19, with D hard to call. The CDR3 has 12 residues. Germline values: CDR1 LNHDA, CDR2 SQIVND (reference sequence). The V gene lost 3 bases and the J gene lost 0 bases, with 0 bases spanning the gap. CDR3 protein: CASSISYNEQFF. In DNA, the CDR3 is TGTGCCAGTAGTATCTCCTACAATGAGCAGTTCTTC.

This clonotype was recorded many times. V and J are TRBV6-1 and TRBJ1-4, with D perhaps TRBD1 (6 bases). Germline V gene lookup returns CDR1 MNHNS and CDR2 SASEGT. The CDR3 has 18 amino acids. V lost 7 bases, J lost 1 base, and 22 bases lay in between. CDR3 coding DNA: TGTGCCAGCACTAAAATAGGCATGGGAGGGGGAACTAATGAAAAACTGTTTTTT. Its translation is CASTKIGMGGGTNEKLFF.

This clonotype was observed at least ten times. The chain uses TRBV7-2 and TRBJ2-1; 7 bases map to TRBD2. The V and J ends lost 5 bases and 9 bases, in that order; junction bases with no gene match: 13. Germline CDR1 SGHTA, CDR2 FQGNSA. The CDR3 spans 15 residues. CDR3 protein: CASSPGLTLRGEQFF. CDR3 in DNA: TGTGCCAGCAGCCCGGGACTAACGTTGCGGGGTGAGCAGTTCTTC.

This clonotype has ten or more counts. The rearrangement links TRBV20-1 to TRBJ1-1; no clear D. This CDR3 has 11 amino acids. Germline assignment: CDR1 DFQATT and CDR2 SNEGSKA (reference sequence). CDR3 sequence reads: CSFGRDTEAFF. The CDR3 DNA is TGCAGCTTCGGGCGGGACACTGAAGCTTTCTTT.

This clonotype was counted a few times. The chain recombines TRBV5-8 with TRBJ2-7, with a possible D match to TRBD1 (5 bases). Per the germline V gene, CDR1 is SGHTS and CDR2 is YDEGEE. The V end lost 5 bases, the J end lost 0 bases, and 12 bases lay between the germline ends. The CDR3 length is 14 residues. The CDR3 DNA follows: TGTGCCAGCAGTAAGCCAGGGCACTCCTACGAGCAGTACTTC. As protein: CASSKPGHSYEQYF.

V usage is TRBV7-9 and J usage is TRBJ2-7, with 8 nucleotides matching TRBD1. Trimming removed 4 bases from V and 0 bases from J; junction bases left unmatched: 5. The CDR3 sequence is 15 residues long. CDR1 and CDR2 (germline): SEHNR, FQNEAQ (reference sequence). CDR3 bases: TGTGCCAGCAGCTCCGAGACAGGGGCCTCCTACGAGCAGTACTTC. Translating it yields CASSSETGASYEQYF. Looking up the rest from reference TRBV7-9 and TRBJ2-7 gives the full variable domain: DTGVSQNPRHKITKRGQNVTFRCDPISEHNRLYWYRQTLGQGPEFLTYFQNEAQLEKSRLLSDRFSAERPKGSFSTLEIQRTEQGDSAMYLCASSSETGASYEQYFGPGTRLTVT.

The J gene is TRBJ1-5, the V gene TRBV6-5; D remains ambiguous. The germline V and J ends were trimmed by 4 bases and 6 bases, with 19 bases remaining between them. The CDR3 extends over 16 amino acids. The germline V gene encodes CDR1 MNHEY and CDR2 SVGAGI. CDR3 in amino acids: CASSFHIGESGQPQHF. CDR3 DNA sequence: TGTGCCAGCAGTTTCCACATCGGGGAGAGTGGTCAGCCCCAGCATTTT.

In this sample, this clonotype turned up many times. The gene calls are TRBV28 and TRBJ1-2; TRBD1 aligns across 8 bases. The CDR3 length is 14 residues. CDR1 and CDR2 (germline): MDHEN, SYDVKM. Trimming cost V 5 bases and J 8 bases; bases outside gene matches: 10. The CDR3 region is CASSAGGALYGYTF. The DNA for the CDR3 is TGTGCCAGCAGTGCAGGGGGCGCTTTGTACGGCTACACCTTC.

Note on this clonotype: One end of the junction is discordant with germline, which a read error may explain. This chain links TRBV5-1 with TRBJ1-6; 10 nucleotides agree with TRBD1. This CDR3 is 16 amino acids long. CDR1 and CDR2 (germline): SGHRS, YFSETQ. CDR3 sequence reads: CASSLAGQGFNSPLHF. The DNA of the CDR3 is TGTGCCAGCAGCTTAGCGGGACAGGGGTTTAATTCACCCCTCCACTTT.

The chain uses TRBV27 and TRBJ2-1; D may be TRBD1 or TRBD2 (5 bases each). This CDR3 is built from 15 residues. Germline V CDR1 and CDR2: MNHEY, SMNVEV (reference sequence). Trimming stripped 1 base from V and 5 bases from J, with 12 bases between. The CDR3 spells CASSLYGRDHNEQFF. Here the CDR3 DNA reads TGTGCCAGCAGTTTATATGGCAGGGACCACAATGAGCAGTTCTTC.

The rearrangement links TRBV9 to TRBJ2-5, with 11 bases that match TRBD2. Germline lookup yields CDR1 SGDLS and CDR2 YYNGEE. Losses at the gene ends were 3 bases for V and 7 bases for J; bases not matched to a gene: 8. The CDR3 covers 15 residues. The DNA of the CDR3 is TGTGCCAGCAGCGCCCCAGGACTAGCGGGCGGGACCCAGTACTTC. Translating it yields CASSAPGLAGGTQYF.

This clonotype showed up many times. The V and J genes are TRBV7-9 and TRBJ1-6, with D unresolved. Germline lookup yields CDR1 SEHNR and CDR2 FQNEAQ (reference sequence). The CDR3 is made up of 16 amino acids. Trimming pared 2 bases from V and 0 bases from J, leaving 8 bases between. The DNA for the CDR3 is TGTGCCAGCAGCTTATCGGGGAGCTCCTATAATTCACCCCTCCACTTT. Its protein is CASSLSGSSYNSPLHF.

The table lists this clonotype with many counts. The J gene is TRBJ2-3, the V gene TRBV30; 8 nucleotides line up with TRBD1. The V and J ends lost 5 bases and 2 bases, in that order; junction bases with no gene match: 3. This CDR3 spans 13 amino acids. Germline V gene lookup returns CDR1 GTSNPN and CDR2 SVGIG (reference sequence). The CDR3 DNA sequence: TGTGCCTGGGACAGGGGTTACACAGATACGCAGTATTTT. Protein product: CAWDRGYTDTQYF.

This clonotype was seen repeatedly, ten times or more. The chain recombines TRBV12-3 or TRBV12-4 with TRBJ1-2; the match to TRBD1 covers 10 bases. This CDR3 has 14 amino acids. With 7 bases clipped from V and 6 bases from J, the junction kept 8 bases outside the gene matches. The CDR3: CASTLDRGLHGYTF. CDR3 coding DNA: TGTGCCAGCACCCTAGACAGGGGGCTCCATGGCTACACCTTC.

V and J are TRBV9 and TRBJ2-6; 10 bases fit TRBD1. The germline gives CDR1 SGDLS, CDR2 YYNGEE. The CDR3 length is 18 residues. The J segment lost 0 bases and the V segment lost 2 bases, leaving 5 bases of the junction unmatched. The CDR3 sequence: CASSVDRGQSSGANVLTF. CDR3 nucleotides: TGTGCCAGCAGCGTCGACAGGGGGCAGAGCTCTGGGGCCAACGTCCTGACTTTC.

This clonotype came up once. The gene calls are TRBV10-3 and TRBJ1-1; D is unclear. The germline V gene has CDR1 ENHRY and CDR2 SYGVKD. Between the trimmed V and J ends, which lost 8 bases and 0 bases, there was a span of 16 bases. The CDR3 covers 15 residues. The CDR3 loop is CAIGSGIRMNTEAFF. As DNA, the CDR3 is TGTGCCATCGGTTCTGGGATTCGAATGAACACTGAAGCTTTCTTT.

At least ten counts were recorded for this clonotype. The chain couples TRBV12-3 or TRBV12-4 to TRBJ1-2; tentatively, D is TRBD1 (5 bases). The CDR3 is 13 amino acids. Trimming stripped 5 bases from V and 3 bases from J, with 10 bases between. The CDR3 is CASSTGRDYGYTF. As DNA, the CDR3 is TGTGCCAGCAGTACGGGACGGGACTATGGCTACACCTTC.

This clonotype was detected many times. The chain uses TRBV30 and TRBJ2-7; TRBD2 aligns across 10 bases. This CDR3 is 15 amino acids long. The germline gives CDR1 GTSNPN, CDR2 SVGIG (reference sequence). Trimming at V came to 2 bases and at J to 4 bases, leaving 8 bases not matched to a gene. CDR3 residues: CAWSTKREGLYEQYF. The CDR3 coding sequence is TGTGCCTGGAGTACAAAGCGGGAGGGCCTATACGAGCAGTACTTC.

This chain uses TRBV7-3 with TRBJ1-1; 9 nucleotides line up with TRBD1. The junction had 8 bases not matched to a gene; V was cut back by 5 bases and J by 4 bases. CDR3 length: 15 residues. CDR1 SGHTA and CDR2 FQGTGA come from the germline V gene. The CDR3, as DNA: TGTGCCAGCAGCCCAACAGGGGGCACGACCACTGAAGCTTTCTTT. It codes for CASSPTGGTTTEAFF. Using reference TRBV7-3 and TRBJ1-1 for the parts outside the CDR3, the full variable domain is GAGVSQTPSNKVTEKGKYVELRCDPISGHTALYWYRQSLGQGPEFLIYFQGTGAADDSGLPNDRFFAVRPEGSVSTLKIQRTERGDSAVYLCASSPTGGTTTEAFFGQGTRLTVV.

The table lists this clonotype with many counts. The chain has TRBV20-1 and TRBJ2-1; D remains ambiguous. The V end was cut by 6 bases, the J end by 5 bases, with 20 bases between. CDR1 is DFQATT and CDR2 is SNEGSKA in the germline V gene (reference sequence). The CDR3 is 15 amino acids. The CDR3 DNA follows: TGCAGTGCCCTCCCGCGGAGAGGCCTTAACAATGAGCAGTTCTTC. Translation: CSALPRRGLNNEQFF.

This chain connects TRBV28 to TRBJ1-4, with a tentative D call TRBD1 (5 bases). Trimming pared 3 bases from V and 6 bases from J, leaving 11 bases between. Germline-derived CDR1 and CDR2 are MDHEN and SYDVKM. The CDR3 consists of 14 residues. Here the CDR3 DNA reads TGTGCCAGCAGTTTTAGAGGGGAGGATGAAAAACTGTTTTTT. Encoded protein: CASSFRGEDEKLFF.

Comments on this clonotype: Since a far larger clone is one base different, this is likely a read error. V is TRBV12-3 or TRBV12-4 and J is TRBJ2-5; D is unclear. The CDR3 is made up of 13 amino acids. The DNA for the CDR3 is TGTGCCAGCAGTTCAAACAGACAAGAGACCCAGCACTTC. This translates into CASSSNRQETQHF.